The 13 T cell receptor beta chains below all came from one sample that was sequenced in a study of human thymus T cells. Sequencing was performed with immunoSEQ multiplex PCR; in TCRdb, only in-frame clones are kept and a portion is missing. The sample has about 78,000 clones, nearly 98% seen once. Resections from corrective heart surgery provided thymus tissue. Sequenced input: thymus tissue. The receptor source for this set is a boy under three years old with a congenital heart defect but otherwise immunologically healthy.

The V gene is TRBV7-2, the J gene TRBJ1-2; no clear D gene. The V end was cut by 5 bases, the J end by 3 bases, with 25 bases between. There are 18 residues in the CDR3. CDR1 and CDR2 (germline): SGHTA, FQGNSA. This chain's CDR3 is CASSRHKDLLNLDYGYTF. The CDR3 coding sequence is TGTGCCAGCAGCCGACACAAGGACTTGTTGAACCTCGACTATGGCTACACCTTC.

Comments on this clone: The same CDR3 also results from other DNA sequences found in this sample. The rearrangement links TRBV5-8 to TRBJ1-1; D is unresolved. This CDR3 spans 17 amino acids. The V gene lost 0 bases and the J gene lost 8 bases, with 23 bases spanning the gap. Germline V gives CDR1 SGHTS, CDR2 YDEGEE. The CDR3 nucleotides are TGTGCCAGCAGCTTGGTCAGAGATGGACCACCGCCGGAGGAAGCTTTCTTT. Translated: CASSLVRDGPPPEEAFF.

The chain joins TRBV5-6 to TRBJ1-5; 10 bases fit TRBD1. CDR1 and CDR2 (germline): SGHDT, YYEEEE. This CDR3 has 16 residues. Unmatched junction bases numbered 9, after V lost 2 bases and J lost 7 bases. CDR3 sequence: CASSLLRDRGIQPQHF. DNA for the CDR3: TGTGCCAGCAGCTTACTCCGGGACAGGGGAATACAGCCCCAGCATTTT.

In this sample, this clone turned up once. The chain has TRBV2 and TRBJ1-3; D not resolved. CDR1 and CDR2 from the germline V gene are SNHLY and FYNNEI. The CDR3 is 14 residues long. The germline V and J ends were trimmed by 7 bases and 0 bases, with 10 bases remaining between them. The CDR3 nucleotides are TGTGCCAGCACGAAGCGCCGCTCTGGAAACACCATATATTTT. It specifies CASTKRRSGNTIYF. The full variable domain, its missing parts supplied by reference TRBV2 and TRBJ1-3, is EPEVTQTPSHQVTQMGQEVILRCVPISNHLYFYWYRQILGQKVEFLVSFYNNEISEKSEIFDDQFSVERPDGSNFTLKIRSTKLEDSAMYFCASTKRRSGNTIYFGEGSWLTVV.

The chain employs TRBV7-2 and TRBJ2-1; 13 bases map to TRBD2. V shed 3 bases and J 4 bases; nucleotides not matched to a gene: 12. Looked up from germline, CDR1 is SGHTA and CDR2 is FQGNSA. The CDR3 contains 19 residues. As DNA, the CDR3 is TGTGCCAGCAGCTTCACCCTAAGGGGACTAGCGGGGAGGTACAATGAGCAGTTCTTC. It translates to CASSFTLRGLAGRYNEQFF.

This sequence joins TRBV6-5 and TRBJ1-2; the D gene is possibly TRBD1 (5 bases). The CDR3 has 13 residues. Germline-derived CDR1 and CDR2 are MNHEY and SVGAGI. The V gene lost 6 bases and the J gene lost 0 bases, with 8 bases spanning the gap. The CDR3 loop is CASSIRANYGYTF. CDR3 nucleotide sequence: TGTGCCAGCAGCATCAGGGCTAACTATGGCTACACCTTC.

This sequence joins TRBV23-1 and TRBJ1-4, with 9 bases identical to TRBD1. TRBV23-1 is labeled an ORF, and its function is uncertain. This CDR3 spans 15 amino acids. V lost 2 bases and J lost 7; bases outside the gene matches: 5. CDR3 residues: CASSQAGTGSEKLFF. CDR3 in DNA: TGCGCCAGCAGTCAAGCCGGGACAGGGAGTGAAAAACTGTTTTTT.

In DNA form, the CDR3 reads TGCGCCAGCAGCTTATACAGGTGGGCCTACGAGCAGTACTTC. Its protein is CASSLYRWAYEQYF. V and J are TRBV5-1 and TRBJ2-7; TRBD1 is a possible D gene (5 bases). V was pared by 2 bases and J by 2 bases, with 11 bases between. The germline gives CDR1 SGHRS, CDR2 YFSETQ. This CDR3 is built from 14 residues.

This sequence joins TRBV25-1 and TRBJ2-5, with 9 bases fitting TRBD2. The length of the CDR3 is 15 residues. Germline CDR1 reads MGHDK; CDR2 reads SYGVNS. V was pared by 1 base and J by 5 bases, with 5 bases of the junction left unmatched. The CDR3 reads CASSEWGLAEETQYF. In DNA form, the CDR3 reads TGTGCCAGCAGTGAATGGGGACTAGCCGAGGAGACCCAGTACTTC.

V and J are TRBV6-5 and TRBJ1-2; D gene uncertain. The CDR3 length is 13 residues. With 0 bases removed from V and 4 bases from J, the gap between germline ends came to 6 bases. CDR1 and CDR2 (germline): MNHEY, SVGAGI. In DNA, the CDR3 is TGTGCCAGCAGTTACTCACCAGTCTATGGCTACACCTTC. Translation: CASSYSPVYGYTF.

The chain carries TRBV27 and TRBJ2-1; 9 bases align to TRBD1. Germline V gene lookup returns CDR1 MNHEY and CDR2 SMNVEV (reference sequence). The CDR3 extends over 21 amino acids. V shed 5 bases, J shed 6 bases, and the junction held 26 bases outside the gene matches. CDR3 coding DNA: TGTGCCAGCAGTCTCACGCACCCGGGACAGGGAGCGGCCGCCTTTTTCAATGAGCAGTTCTTC. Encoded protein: CASSLTHPGQGAAAFFNEQFF.

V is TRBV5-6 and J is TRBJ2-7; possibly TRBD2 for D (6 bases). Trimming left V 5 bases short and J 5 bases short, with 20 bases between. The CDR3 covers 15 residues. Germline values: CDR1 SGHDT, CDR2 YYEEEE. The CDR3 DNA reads TGTGCCAGCAGGCCGATGATGGGGGGATCTAACGAGCAGTACTTC. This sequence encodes CASRPMMGGSNEQYF.

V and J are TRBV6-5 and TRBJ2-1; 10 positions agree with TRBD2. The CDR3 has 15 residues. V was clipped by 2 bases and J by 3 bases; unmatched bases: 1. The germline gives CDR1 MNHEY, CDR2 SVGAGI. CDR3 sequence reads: CASSYGTSDYNEQFF. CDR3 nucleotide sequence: TGTGCCAGCAGTTACGGGACTAGCGACTACAATGAGCAGTTCTTC.